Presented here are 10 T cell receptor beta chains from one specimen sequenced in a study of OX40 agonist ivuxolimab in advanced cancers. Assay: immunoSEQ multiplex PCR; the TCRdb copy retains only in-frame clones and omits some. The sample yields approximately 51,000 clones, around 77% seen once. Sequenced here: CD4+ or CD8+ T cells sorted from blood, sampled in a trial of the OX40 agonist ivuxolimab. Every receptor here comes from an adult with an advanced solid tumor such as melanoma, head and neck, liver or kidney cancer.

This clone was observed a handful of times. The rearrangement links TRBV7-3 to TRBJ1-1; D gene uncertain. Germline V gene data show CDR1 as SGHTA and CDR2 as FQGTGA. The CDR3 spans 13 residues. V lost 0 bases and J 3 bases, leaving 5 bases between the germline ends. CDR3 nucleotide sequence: TGTGCCAGCAGCTTAACCGACTACACTGAAGCTTTCTTT. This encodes CASSLTDYTEAFF.

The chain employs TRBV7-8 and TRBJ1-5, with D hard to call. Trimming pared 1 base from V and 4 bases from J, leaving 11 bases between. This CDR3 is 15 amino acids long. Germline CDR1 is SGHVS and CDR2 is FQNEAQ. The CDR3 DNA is TGTGCCAGCAGCTTAGAAGGATTAAGGAATCAGCCCCAGCATTTT. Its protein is CASSLEGLRNQPQHF.

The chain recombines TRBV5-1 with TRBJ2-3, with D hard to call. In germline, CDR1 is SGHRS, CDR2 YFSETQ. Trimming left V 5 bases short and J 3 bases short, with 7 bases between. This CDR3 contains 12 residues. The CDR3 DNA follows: TGCGCCAGCAGTCTAAGGACAGATACGCAGTATTTT. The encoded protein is CASSLRTDTQYF. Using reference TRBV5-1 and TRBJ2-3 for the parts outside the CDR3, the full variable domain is KAGVTQTPRYLIKTRGQQVTLSCSPISGHRSVSWYQQTPGQGLQFLFEYFSETQRNKGNFPGRFSGRQFSNSRSEMNVSTLELGDSALYLCASSLRTDTQYFGPGTRLTVL.

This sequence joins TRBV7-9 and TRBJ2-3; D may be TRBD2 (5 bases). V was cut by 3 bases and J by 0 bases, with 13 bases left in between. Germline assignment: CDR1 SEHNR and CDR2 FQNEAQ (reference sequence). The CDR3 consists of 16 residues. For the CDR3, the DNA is TGTGCCAGCAGCTTCCATAGGCCGGGGAGCACAGATACGCAGTATTTT. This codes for CASSFHRPGSTDTQYF.

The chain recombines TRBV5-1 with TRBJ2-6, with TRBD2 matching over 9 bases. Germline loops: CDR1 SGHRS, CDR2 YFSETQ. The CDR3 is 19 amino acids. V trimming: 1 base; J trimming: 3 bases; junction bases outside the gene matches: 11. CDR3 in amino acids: CASSLQGRGRAIGANVLTF. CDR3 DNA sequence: TGCGCCAGCAGCTTGCAGGGACGCGGGAGGGCGATTGGGGCCAACGTCCTGACTTTC.

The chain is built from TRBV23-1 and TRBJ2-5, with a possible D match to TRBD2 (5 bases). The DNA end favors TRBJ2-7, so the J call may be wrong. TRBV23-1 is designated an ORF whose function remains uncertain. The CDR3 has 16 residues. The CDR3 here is CASSQSTREFTTEQYF. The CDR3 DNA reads TGCGCCAGCAGTCAATCTACCCGGGAATTTACTACCGAGCAGTACTTC.

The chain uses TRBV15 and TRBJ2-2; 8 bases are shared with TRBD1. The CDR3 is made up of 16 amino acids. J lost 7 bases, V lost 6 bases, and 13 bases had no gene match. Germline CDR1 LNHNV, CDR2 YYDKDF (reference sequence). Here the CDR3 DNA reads TGTGCCACCAGTTATCGCGGCAGGGGGCCTGTCGGGGAGCTGTTTTTT. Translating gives CATSYRGRGPVGELFF.

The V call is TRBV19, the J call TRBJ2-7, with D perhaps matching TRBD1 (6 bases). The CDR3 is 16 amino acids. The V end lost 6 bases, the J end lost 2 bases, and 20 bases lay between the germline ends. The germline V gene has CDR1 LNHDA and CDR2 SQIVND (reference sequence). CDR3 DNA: TGTGCCAGTAGCCAGGGGAATCCGGGGTTCGCCTACGAGCAGTACTTC. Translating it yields CASSQGNPGFAYEQYF. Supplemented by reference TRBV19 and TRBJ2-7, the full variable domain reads DGGITQSPKYLFRKEGQNVTLSCEQNLNHDAMYWYRQDPGQGLRLIYYSQIVNDFQKGDIAEGYSVSREKKESFPLTVTSAQKNPTAFYLCASSQGNPGFAYEQYFGPGTRLTVT.

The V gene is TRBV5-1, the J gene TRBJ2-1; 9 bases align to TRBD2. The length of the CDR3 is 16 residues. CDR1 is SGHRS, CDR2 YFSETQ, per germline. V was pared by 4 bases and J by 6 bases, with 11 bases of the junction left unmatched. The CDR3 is CASSPSAGGPGNEQFF. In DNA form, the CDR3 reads TGCGCCAGCAGCCCCTCCGCGGGAGGGCCTGGCAATGAGCAGTTCTTC.

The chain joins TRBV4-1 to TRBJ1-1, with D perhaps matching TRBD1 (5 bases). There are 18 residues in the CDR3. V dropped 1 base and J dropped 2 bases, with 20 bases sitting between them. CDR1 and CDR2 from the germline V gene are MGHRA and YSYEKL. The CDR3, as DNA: TGCGCCAGCAGCCAAGGACGGCGGTTAACAGGAGCAAACACTGAAGCTTTCTTT. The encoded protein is CASSQGRRLTGANTEAFF.